Each of the 2 T cell receptor beta chains below was sequenced from the same sample in a study of T cell repertoires in cytomegalovirus infection. Their cognate antigens are unknown. TCRdb used MiXCR to reprocess the reads, holding one entry per CDR3 protein. The table lists approximately 150,000 distinct CDR3 sequences, roughly 21% of them singletons. The source was CD8+ T cells from cultured PBMCs, collected from culture after CMV antigen stimulation. These receptors were obtained from a human donor in good health (CMV status not recorded). Some clones in this sample may be carry-over from other donors' samples.

This clonotype was picked up a small number of times. This chain links TRBV12-3 or TRBV12-4 with TRBJ1-2; D is possibly TRBD1 (6 bases). The CDR3 is 15 residues long. V shed 6 bases and J shed 2 bases, with 16 bases lying between them. DNA for the CDR3: TGTGCCAGCAGCCCCACAGGACAGAGGAACTATGGCTACACCTTC. This translates into CASSPTGQRNYGYTF.

This chain uses TRBV4-3 with TRBJ2-5; 12 nucleotides match TRBD1. This CDR3 spans 15 amino acids. Germline CDR1 reads LGHNA; CDR2 reads YSLEER. Trimming took 3 bases from V and 5 from J; bases not matched to a gene: 4. CDR3: CASSHGTGGAETQYF. The DNA for the CDR3 is TGCGCCAGCAGCCACGGGACAGGGGGCGCGGAGACCCAGTACTTC.